This T cell receptor beta chain emerged from a study of technical replicates of blood from several donors. The germline V gene has CDR1 SGDLS and CDR2 YYNGEE. Trimming stripped 6 bases from V and 3 bases from J, with 18 bases between. The CDR3 spans 15 residues. Produced via immunoSEQ multiplex PCR; TCRdb's table is partial and in-frame only. The sample lists some 82,000 clones; around 97% were seen once. The TCR was taken from a human donor in good health. Sequences were obtained from T cells isolated from PBMCs. The genes are TRBV9 and TRBJ1-1; no definite D call. CDR3 sequence reads: CASTNGEGRYTEAFF. The CDR3 DNA reads TGTGCCAGCACCAACGGGGAGGGTCGATACACTGAAGCTTTCTTT.